This T cell receptor (beta chain) appears in the sequencing data of a study of OX40 agonist ivuxolimab in advanced cancers. Produced via immunoSEQ multiplex PCR; TCRdb's table is partial and in-frame only. The sample holds about 65,000 clones; 80% to 90% are singletons and the top ten take 0.3% to 0.45%. This clonotype originated in an adult with an advanced solid tumor such as melanoma, head and neck, liver or kidney cancer. The sample in question was CD4+ or CD8+ T cells sorted from blood, obtained in a trial of the OX40 agonist ivuxolimab.

DNA for the CDR3: TGTGCCAGCAGTGAGACCCCGCTAGCGGGGGGCATAAATGAGCAGTTCTTC. It specifies CASSETPLAGGINEQFF. The chain employs TRBV6-4 and TRBJ2-1; 11 nucleotides align to TRBD2. CDR3 length: 17 amino acids. The germline CDR1 and CDR2 sequences are MRHNA and SNTAGT. With 3 bases clipped from V and 7 bases from J, the junction kept 11 bases outside the gene matches.